This T cell receptor (beta chain) comes out of a study of OX40 agonist ivuxolimab in advanced cancers. Background on the study: Ivuxolimab is a fully human IgG2 antibody that activates OX40 (CD134). Patients receiving dose escalation had hepatocellular carcinoma, melanoma, renal cell or head and neck cancer. Study-wide results and caveats: Among the least clonally expanded were partial responders at 0.1-3.0 mg/kg. Expanded clones belonging to CD8+ T cells outnumbered, on average, those of CD4+.

Data came from immunoSEQ multiplex PCR; TCRdb stores just in-frame clones and leaves some out. The table has 20,000 or so clones, roughly 82% seen once. A note on this clone: As yet, its antigen is unknown.

Germline V lookup: CDR1 SEHNR, CDR2 FQNEAQ (reference sequence). The CDR3 length is 13 residues. V lost 9 bases and J 1 base, leaving 12 bases between the germline ends. The source material was CD4+ or CD8+ T cells sorted from blood, sampled in a trial of the OX40 agonist ivuxolimab. V usage is TRBV7-9 and J usage is TRBJ1-2; unclear D gene. This clonotype originated in an adult with an advanced solid tumor such as melanoma, head and neck, liver or kidney cancer. The CDR3 is CASTPAGNYGYTF. CDR3 sequence (DNA): TGTGCCAGTACCCCGGCGGGTAACTATGGCTACACCTTC.